The 21 T cell receptor beta chains below all came from one sample that was sequenced in a study of control samples from healthy donors and cancer patients. Generated by immunoSEQ multiplex PCR, the TCRdb table keeps only in-frame clones and is missing some. This table holds about 64,000 clones, approximately 92% found once. The sample was PBMCs. Receptors originate from a man aged 40-49 years with colorectal cancer.

The rearrangement joins TRBV2 to TRBJ1-1; TRBD1 is a possible D gene (6 bases). V was trimmed by 10 bases and J by 5 bases, leaving 20 bases between them. CDR3 length: 14 amino acids. Germline values: CDR1 SNHLY, CDR2 FYNNEI. The CDR3: CANAVQGRGTEAFF. CDR3 nucleotide sequence: TGTGCCAACGCCGTACAGGGACGGGGGACTGAAGCTTTCTTT.

This clone was observed once. This chain joins TRBV6-4 and TRBJ2-1, with a possible D match to TRBD2 (6 bases). Trimming shortened V by 4 bases and J by 4 bases, and 14 bases separated the two germline ends. The CDR3 runs 15 residues. Germline CDR1 MRHNA, CDR2 SNTAGT. CDR3 nucleotide sequence: TGTGCCAGCAGTGCTGGGGGACTGAGATACAATGAGCAGTTCTTC. It encodes CASSAGGLRYNEQFF.

V usage is TRBV4-2 and J usage is TRBJ2-3; 14 bases are shared with TRBD2. The CDR3 is 18 residues long. The V gene end was trimmed by 3 bases and the J gene end by 4 bases; junction bases not matched to a gene: 9. Germline V CDR1 and CDR2: LGHNA, YNFKEQ. CDR3 sequence reads: CASSQIGLAGGGADTQYF. Written as DNA, the CDR3 is TGTGCCAGCAGCCAGATAGGACTAGCGGGGGGAGGGGCAGATACGCAGTATTTT.

V gene TRBV30 combines with J gene TRBJ1-6; D is possibly TRBD1 (5 bases). The CDR3 has 14 residues. The germline V and J ends were trimmed by 5 bases and 9 bases, with 17 bases remaining between them. Germline assignment: CDR1 GTSNPN and CDR2 SVGIG (reference sequence). This CDR3 is CAWRKGFGGSPLHF. CDR3 nucleotides: TGTGCCTGGCGTAAGGGATTTGGGGGTTCACCCCTCCACTTT.

In DNA form, the CDR3 reads TGTGCCAGCAGCTCCTTGGACAGGGGACCTATGAAGTACGAGCAGTACTTC. Translating gives CASSSLDRGPMKYEQYF. The V and J genes are TRBV5-5 and TRBJ2-7, with 9 nucleotides matching TRBD1. This CDR3 is built from 17 residues. V lost 3 bases, J lost 4 bases, and 14 bases stayed unmatched. Looked up from germline, CDR1 is SGHKS and CDR2 is YYEKEE (reference sequence).

CDR3 coding DNA: TGTGCCAGCAGCCACCCCGGGGGGGCGCGTAAAAACTCACCCCTCCACTTT. Translation: CASSHPGGARKNSPLHF. The genes are TRBV11-2 and TRBJ1-6, with D perhaps TRBD1 (6 bases). The germline V and J ends were trimmed by 5 bases and 10 bases, with 24 bases remaining between them. This CDR3 is 17 amino acids long. Per germline, CDR1 SGHAT and CDR2 FQNNGV.

V and J are TRBV5-6 and TRBJ1-3; unclear D gene. The CDR3 is 15 residues long. The germline V and J ends were trimmed by 1 base and 2 bases, with 10 bases remaining between them. The germline V gene has CDR1 SGHDT and CDR2 YYEEEE. The CDR3 nucleotides read TGTGCCAGCAGCTTGTACACTTACCCTGGAAACACCATATATTTT. Its translation: CASSLYTYPGNTIYF. The entire variable domain, with the rest obtained from reference TRBV5-6 and TRBJ1-3, is as follows: DAGVTQSPTHLIKTRGQQVTLRCSPKSGHDTVSWYQQALGQGPQFIFQYYEEEERQRGNFPDRFSGHQFPNYSSELNVNALLLGDSALYLCASSLYTYPGNTIYFGEGSWLTVV.

The CDR3 region is CASSQVRTSSNEQFF. The CDR3 region has the DNA TGTGCCAGCAGCCAAGTTCGGACTAGCAGCAATGAGCAGTTCTTC. This rearrangement joins TRBV3-1 (or the pseudogene TRBV3-2) to TRBJ2-1; TRBD2 matches at 8 bases. The CDR3 covers 15 residues. J was trimmed by 6 bases and V by 1 base; bases with no gene match: 5. Germline V gives CDR1 LGHDT, CDR2 YNNKEL (reference sequence).

This clone has only one observation. The chain combines TRBV30 with TRBJ2-7; TRBD1 is a possible D gene (6 bases). CDR3 size: 12 residues. Looked up from germline, CDR1 is GTSNPN and CDR2 is SVGIG (reference sequence). Trimming shortened V by 2 bases and J by 5 bases, and 10 bases separated the two germline ends. CDR3 bases: TGTGCCTGGAGTCCAGGGGCCCACGAGCAGTACTTC. Translating gives CAWSPGAHEQYF.

The chain has TRBV18 and TRBJ1-3, with D unresolved. Germline V lookup: CDR1 KGHSH, CDR2 LQKENI. The germline V and J ends were trimmed by 0 bases and 4 bases, with 4 bases remaining between them. This CDR3 contains 13 residues. The CDR3 here is CASSPPEGNTIYF. Written as DNA, the CDR3 is TGTGCCAGCTCACCACCCGAAGGAAACACCATATATTTT. Complete variable domain (other parts from reference TRBV18 and TRBJ1-3): NAGVMQNPRHLVRRRGQEARLRCSPMKGHSHVYWYRQLPEEGLKFMVYLQKENIIDESGMPKERFSAEFPKEGPSILRIQQVVRGDSAAYFCASSPPEGNTIYFGEGSWLTVV.

This chain uses TRBV19 with TRBJ2-3, with no clear D. The CDR3 consists of 12 residues. The V end lost 5 bases, the J end lost 1 base, and 4 bases lay between the germline ends. Germline-derived CDR1 and CDR2 are LNHDA and SQIVND (reference sequence). Written as DNA, the CDR3 is TGTGCCAGTAGTCCCCGCACAGATACGCAGTATTTT. It yields the protein CASSPRTDTQYF.

This clone showed up just a few times. The V call is TRBV25-1, the J call TRBJ1-3, with D maybe TRBD1 (5 bases). From germline, CDR1 is MGHDK and CDR2 SYGVNS. The CDR3 has 16 amino acids. Deletions cut 3 bases from V and 2 bases from J, with 14 bases between. CDR3 bases: TGTGCCAGCAGTGATTTAGTCAGGGCTACTGGAAACACCATATATTTT. Protein: CASSDLVRATGNTIYF.

V gene TRBV18 combines with J gene TRBJ2-7, with D unresolved. Germline lookup yields CDR1 KGHSH and CDR2 LQKENI. CDR3 length: 13 amino acids. Trimming removed 6 bases from V and 5 bases from J, with 14 bases in between. The CDR3 DNA follows: TGTGCCAGCTCCCCAACGGGTGGGCACGAGCAGTACTTC. This sequence encodes CASSPTGGHEQYF.

The V gene is TRBV7-3, the J gene TRBJ1-4; possibly TRBD1 for D (5 bases). This CDR3 has 17 residues. CDR1 SGHTA and CDR2 FQGTGA come from the germline V gene. V lost 7 bases and J lost 5, with 23 bases in between. CDR3 nucleotides: TGTGCCAGCACCCTCCCCCGGGGGGGGAGTACAAATGAAAAACTGTTTTTT. Encoded protein: CASTLPRGGSTNEKLFF.

The chain has TRBV6-1 and TRBJ1-2, with TRBD1 matching over 9 bases. Germline values: CDR1 MNHNS, CDR2 SASEGT. This CDR3 region has 14 residues. With 2 bases clipped from V and 7 bases from J, the junction kept 5 bases outside the gene matches. In DNA form, the CDR3 reads TGTGCCAGCAGTGAAACAGGGGGCGCGGGTGGCTACACCTTC. It specifies CASSETGGAGGYTF.

This sequence joins TRBV25-1 and TRBJ1-5; TRBD1 aligns across 7 bases. V trimming: 6 bases; J trimming: 4 bases; junction bases outside the gene matches: 3. CDR3 length: 13 residues. Germline V gene data show CDR1 as MGHDK and CDR2 as SYGVNS. The CDR3 region has the DNA TGTGCCAGCAGCCCGACAGGGAATCAGCCCCAGCATTTT. Translated, it gives CASSPTGNQPQHF.

Concerning this clone itself: Distinct nucleotide sequences in the sample also encode this CDR3. The rearrangement uses TRBV2 and TRBJ2-1; D possibly corresponds to TRBD2 (5 bases). The CDR3 is 13 residues long. V lost 4 bases and J lost 4, with 8 bases in between. The germline CDR1 and CDR2 sequences are SNHLY and FYNNEI. The CDR3 sequence is CASSGRGYNEQFF. CDR3 DNA sequence: TGTGCCAGCAGTGGACGGGGATACAATGAGCAGTTCTTC.

As to this clone: Germline is not matched at one junction end, which may reflect a read error. The chain has TRBV6-5 and TRBJ2-1; D may match TRBD1 or TRBD2 (5 bases each). In germline, CDR1 is MNHEY, CDR2 SVGAGI. This CDR3 has 14 residues. The CDR3 loop reads CASSYRGSHNEQFF. The CDR3, as DNA: TGTGCCAGCAGTTACCGGGGCTCCCACAATGAGCAGTTCTTC.

This clone was recorded only once. This rearrangement joins TRBV5-4 to TRBJ2-7; D could derive from TRBD1 or TRBD2 (5 bases each). Germline V CDR1 and CDR2: SGHNT, YYREEE (reference sequence). This CDR3 has 15 amino acids. Trimming shortened V by 0 bases and J by 7 bases, and 17 bases separated the two germline ends. CDR3 in amino acids: CASSLGGTSVREQYF. CDR3 in DNA: TGTGCCAGCAGCTTGGGGGGGACCTCAGTAAGGGAGCAGTACTTC.

The J gene is TRBJ1-1, the V gene TRBV5-6; TRBD1 agrees at 7 bases. CDR1 is SGHDT, CDR2 YYEEEE, per germline. After removal of 1 base from V and 5 bases from J, the junction contained 8 bases not matched to a gene. This CDR3 has 15 amino acids. The CDR3 loop is CASSLRKTGRTEAFF. For the CDR3, the DNA is TGTGCCAGCAGCTTGCGGAAGACAGGGCGTACTGAAGCTTTCTTT.

Here the CDR3 reads CASSSGQGATDTQYF. Written as DNA, the CDR3 is TGTGCCAGTAGTTCCGGACAGGGGGCAACAGATACGCAGTATTTT. The gene calls are TRBV19 and TRBJ2-3; 11 nucleotides align to TRBD1. This CDR3 contains 15 residues. Germline V gives CDR1 LNHDA, CDR2 SQIVND (reference sequence). The V segment lost 5 bases and the J segment 3 bases; nucleotides outside the gene matches: 4.